This TCR beta chain was recovered during a study of blood T cells in healthy people across ages. Isolating PBMCs gave at least 6.5 million of these cells per sample. CDR1 DFQATT and CDR2 SNEGSKA come from the germline V gene (reference sequence). V shed 3 bases, J shed 11 bases, and the junction held 8 bases outside the gene matches. The CDR3 runs 12 residues. This clonotype was counted between two and nine times. Its antigen is currently unknown. A second PCR of 7 to 11 cycles used a sample-barcoded 5' primer and a J-beta primer mix. MiXCR was run by TCRdb on the 5' RACE reads, yielding one entry per CDR3 protein. The sample shows some 1.5 million distinct CDR3 sequences, 28% of them seen only once. Study findings and constraints: It was found that TCR beta diversity correlated strongly with the percentage of naive T cells. Expanded clonotype shifts may have been confounded, as the donors had an unknown CMV status.

This receptor was identified in a woman aged 25 to 39 in good health. The gene calls are TRBV20-1 and TRBJ1-1; 8 bases agree with TRBD1. The sequencing sample was made of blood. The CDR3 bases are TGCAGTGCTAGGCCCAACAGGGGGAGGGCTTTCTTT. As protein: CSARPNRGRAFF.